This TCR beta chain was recovered during a study of blood T cell repertoires in COVID-19. Across the whole study: In each case, the material was cDNA or gDNA derived from T cells, B-cell-depleted T cells, or PBMCs.

This CDR3 has 13 amino acids. Germline V gives CDR1 MNHEY, CDR2 SVGAGI. V lost 8 bases to trimming and J lost 4 bases, with 13 bases between them. Patients at the Seattle site were enrolled during active infection and followed longitudinally. Per the study methods: From reference gene primer amplification, estimates of nucleated cell counts were derived. TCRdb's table, derived via immunoSEQ multiplex PCR, lists solely in-frame clones and lacks some. That table supplies the V and J calls and clone size; D and trimming were determined from the DNA. This table has about half a million clones, 75% to 90% appearing once.

Specimen: peripheral blood. The chain links TRBV6-5 to TRBJ2-3; no clear D. The origin of this receptor is a man aged 18 to 35 with COVID-19, enrolled during active disease. Here the CDR3 reads CASHFNEADTQYF. The CDR3 nucleotides are TGTGCCAGCCATTTCAACGAGGCAGATACGCAGTATTTT.